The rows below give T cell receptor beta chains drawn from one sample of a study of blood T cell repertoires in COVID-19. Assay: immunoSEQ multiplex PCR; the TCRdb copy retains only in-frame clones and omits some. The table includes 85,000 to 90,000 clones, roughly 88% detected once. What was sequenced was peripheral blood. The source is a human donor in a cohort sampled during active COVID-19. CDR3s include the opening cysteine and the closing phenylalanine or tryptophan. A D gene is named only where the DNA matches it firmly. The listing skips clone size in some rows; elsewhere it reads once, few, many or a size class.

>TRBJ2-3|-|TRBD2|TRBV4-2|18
CASSQLGGGIAGGDTQYF
TGTGCCAGCAGCCAGCTGGGGGGGGGAATAGCGGGAGGAGATACGCAGTATTTT
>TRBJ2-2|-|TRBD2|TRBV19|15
CASTTSGGITGELFF
TGTGCCAGCACGACTAGCGGGGGAATCACCGGGGAGCTGTTTTTT
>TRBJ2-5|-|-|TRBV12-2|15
CASRWPTKLYGAQYF
TGTGCAAGTCGCTGGCCCACTAAACTCTACGGGGCCCAGTACTTC
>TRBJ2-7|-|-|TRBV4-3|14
CASSHRREVGEQYF
TGCGCCAGCAGCCACCGGAGGGAAGTTGGGGAGCAGTACTTC
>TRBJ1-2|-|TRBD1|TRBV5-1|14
CASSLGDSLYGYTF
TGCGCCAGCAGCTTAGGGGACAGCCTTTATGGCTACACCTTC
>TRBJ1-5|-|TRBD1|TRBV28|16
CASSSFRDRGNQPQHF
TGTGCCAGCAGTTCTTTCCGGGACAGGGGCAATCAGCCCCAGCATTTT
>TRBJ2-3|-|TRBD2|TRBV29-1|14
CSVMTSKTTDTQYF
TGCAGCGTTATGACTAGCAAGACCACAGATACGCAGTATTTT
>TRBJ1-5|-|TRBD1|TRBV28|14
CASSRRQGNQPQHF
TGTGCCAGCAGTCGCCGACAGGGAAATCAGCCCCAGCATTTT
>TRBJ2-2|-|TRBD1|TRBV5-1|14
CASSIRQGNGELFF
TGCGCCAGCAGCATCCGACAGGGGAACGGGGAGCTGTTTTTT
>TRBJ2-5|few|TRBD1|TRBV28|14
CASRQGDPAWTQYF
TGTGCCAGCAGACAGGGGGACCCCGCCTGGACCCAGTACTTC
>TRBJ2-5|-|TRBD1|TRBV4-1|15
CASSELDRGLETQYF
TGCGCCAGCAGCGAGCTGGACAGGGGCCTTGAGACCCAGTACTTC
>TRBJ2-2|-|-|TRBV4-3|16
CASSQDPRGDTGELFF
TGCGCCAGCAGCCAAGATCCCAGGGGTGACACCGGGGAGCTGTTTTTT
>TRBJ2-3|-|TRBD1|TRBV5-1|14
CASSLGQYTDTQYF
TGCGCCAGCAGCCTGGGACAGTACACAGATACGCAGTATTTT
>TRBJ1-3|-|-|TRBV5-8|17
CASSLVTAMSSGNTIYF
TGTGCCAGCAGCTTGGTGACAGCCATGAGCTCTGGAAACACCATATATTTT
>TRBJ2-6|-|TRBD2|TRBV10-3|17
CAISESIGGAGANVLTF
TGTGCCATCAGTGAGTCTATCGGGGGGGCTGGGGCCAACGTCCTGACTTTC
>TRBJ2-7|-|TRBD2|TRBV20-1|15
CSASMQASGSRKQYF
TGCAGTGCTAGTATGCAGGCTAGCGGGAGTAGGAAGCAGTACTTC
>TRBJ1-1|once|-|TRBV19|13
CASSTGLNTEAFF
TGTGCCAGTAGCACAGGGCTGAACACTGAAGCTTTCTTT
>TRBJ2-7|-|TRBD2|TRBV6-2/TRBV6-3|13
CASSYERGYEQYF
TGTGCCAGCAGTTACGAGCGGGGCTACGAGCAGTACTTC
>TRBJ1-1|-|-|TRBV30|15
CAWSVHFEGDTEAFF
TGTGCCTGGAGTGTACATTTCGAGGGGGACACTGAAGCTTTCTTT
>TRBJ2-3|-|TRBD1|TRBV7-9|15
CASSSLDRGPNTQYF
TGTGCCAGCAGCTCTCTGGACAGGGGACCGAATACGCAGTATTTT
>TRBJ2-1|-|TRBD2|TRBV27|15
CASGQTSGSYNEQFF
TGTGCCAGCGGGCAGACTAGCGGCTCCTACAATGAGCAGTTCTTC
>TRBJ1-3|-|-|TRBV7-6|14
CASSFRGAGNTIYF
TGTGCCAGCAGCTTTAGGGGCGCCGGAAACACCATATATTTT
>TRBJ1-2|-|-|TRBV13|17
CASSRLGHDAHEDGYTF
TGTGCCAGCAGCCGACTCGGACATGACGCGCACGAGGATGGCTACACCTTC
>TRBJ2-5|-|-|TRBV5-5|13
CASSFSREETQYF
TGTGCCAGCAGCTTTAGCAGGGAAGAGACCCAGTACTTC
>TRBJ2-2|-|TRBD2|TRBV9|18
CASSYRTSGGANTGELFF
TGTGCCAGCAGCTATCGGACTAGCGGGGGCGCGAACACCGGGGAGCTGTTTTTT
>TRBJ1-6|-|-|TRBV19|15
CASSIGRVRGSPLHF
TGTGCCAGTAGTATAGGACGAGTCAGGGGATCACCCCTCCACTTT
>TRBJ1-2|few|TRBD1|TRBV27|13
CASKQTGGNGYTF
TGTGCCAGCAAGCAGACAGGGGGCAATGGCTACACCTTC
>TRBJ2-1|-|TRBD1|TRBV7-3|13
CASSFTGVSEQFF
TGTGCCAGCAGCTTTACAGGGGTTTCTGAGCAGTTCTTC
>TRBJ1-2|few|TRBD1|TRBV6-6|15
CASSYPSTGNNGYTF
TGTGCCAGCAGTTACCCCTCGACAGGGAACAACGGCTACACCTTC